The 13 T cell receptor beta chains below come from one sample, sequenced in a study of blood T cell repertoires in COVID-19. Profiling relied on immunoSEQ multiplex PCR, and the TCRdb table lists in-frame clones only, not all of them. The sample records roughly 320,000 clones, 90% being singletons. Sequencing was carried out using PBMCs or T cells enriched from blood (not recorded which). Every receptor here comes from a woman in her thirties who had been exposed to COVID-19.

The rearrangement uses TRBV18 and TRBJ1-1; TRBD1 aligns across 7 bases. Germline CDR1 is KGHSH and CDR2 is LQKENI. This CDR3 has 16 amino acids. With 2 bases clipped from V and 5 bases from J, the junction kept 11 bases outside the gene matches. For the CDR3, the DNA is TGTGCCAGCTCACCAGTATCTTATAGGGGGCTTACTGAAGCTTTCTTT. Translation: CASSPVSYRGLTEAFF.

This rearrangement joins TRBV18 to TRBJ2-2; no clear D gene. Looked up from germline, CDR1 is KGHSH and CDR2 is LQKENI. V was cut by 2 bases and J by 1 base, with 8 bases left in between. The CDR3 runs 15 residues. The CDR3 region has the DNA TGTGCCAGCTCACCAAGACAAGGGAACACCGGGGAGCTGTTTTTT. This translates into CASSPRQGNTGELFF.

V gene TRBV5-1 combines with J gene TRBJ2-4; TRBD2 matches 11 bases. Germline V lookup: CDR1 SGHRS, CDR2 YFSETQ. The CDR3 extends over 20 amino acids. V was clipped by 2 bases and J by 2 bases; unmatched bases: 15. CDR3 sequence: CASSLSRYLLAGVPKNIQYF. In nucleotides, the CDR3 is TGCGCCAGCAGCTTAAGCAGGTACTTACTAGCGGGGGTTCCCAAAAACATTCAGTACTTC. Full variable domain (rest looked up from reference TRBV5-1 and TRBJ2-4): KAGVTQTPRYLIKTRGQQVTLSCSPISGHRSVSWYQQTPGQGLQFLFEYFSETQRNKGNFPGRFSGRQFSNSRSEMNVSTLELGDSALYLCASSLSRYLLAGVPKNIQYFGAGTRLSVL.

The chain combines TRBV28 with TRBJ2-2; the D gene is possibly TRBD1 (7 bases). V was clipped by 5 bases and J by 3 bases, with 13 bases between them. Germline CDR1 reads MDHEN; CDR2 reads SYDVKM. The CDR3 covers 15 residues. The CDR3 loop is CASSIGGGHTGELFF. The CDR3 coding sequence is TGTGCCAGCAGTATCGGAGGGGGCCACACCGGGGAGCTGTTTTTT.

CDR3 in DNA: TGTGCCAGCTCACCACTCTCGGACTCCCAAGAGACCCAGTACTTC. It yields the protein CASSPLSDSQETQYF. The V gene is TRBV18, the J gene TRBJ2-5; D may be TRBD2 (5 bases). The germline V and J ends were trimmed by 1 base and 1 base, with 10 bases remaining between them. Germline CDR1 is KGHSH and CDR2 is LQKENI. This CDR3 is built from 15 residues.

The chain uses TRBV4-2 and TRBJ2-1, with 8 bases matching TRBD2. The CDR3 contains 16 residues. V dropped 0 bases and J dropped 7; count of bases not matched to a gene: 8. CDR1 is LGHNA and CDR2 is YNFKEQ in the germline V gene. CDR3 residues: CASSQDPGGALNEQFF. The CDR3 coding sequence is TGTGCCAGCAGCCAAGATCCCGGGGGGGCCTTAAATGAGCAGTTCTTC.

This chain links TRBV19 with TRBJ1-1; D is possibly TRBD1 (6 bases). V lost 6 bases and J 1 base, leaving 12 bases between the germline ends. Germline V gives CDR1 LNHDA, CDR2 SQIVND (reference sequence). This CDR3 has 14 residues. CDR3 region: CASSVRTANTEAFF. CDR3 in DNA: TGTGCCAGTAGCGTTAGGACAGCGAACACTGAAGCTTTCTTT.

The rearrangement joins TRBV6-1 to TRBJ2-7; 8 bases are shared with TRBD1. The CDR3 sequence is 14 residues long. Germline CDR1 and CDR2: MNHNS and SASEGT. V trimming: 2 bases; J trimming: 1 base; junction bases outside the gene matches: 1. The CDR3 nucleotides are TGTGCCAGCAGTGAACGGACAGGGTCCTACGAGCAGTACTTC. Translation: CASSERTGSYEQYF.

This clone was seen just once. The chain carries TRBV7-8 and TRBJ1-2; 7 positions agree with TRBD1. J lost 5 bases, V lost 3 bases, and 6 bases had no gene match. Germline values: CDR1 SGHVS, CDR2 FQNEAQ. This CDR3 has 14 amino acids. CDR3 sequence reads: CASSFLDREYGYTF. The CDR3 DNA sequence: TGTGCCAGCAGCTTCCTAGACAGGGAGTATGGCTACACCTTC.

CDR3 in DNA: TGTGCCAGCAGCCAACTGTGGGGCGGTGGCACTGAAGCTTTCTTT. Protein sequence: CASSQLWGGGTEAFF. V usage is TRBV14 and J usage is TRBJ1-1; D is possibly TRBD1 (5 bases). V dropped 2 bases and J dropped 4 bases, with 14 bases sitting between them. CDR1 is SGHDN, CDR2 FVKESK, per germline. This CDR3 comprises 15 residues.

This clone appeared a few times. V gene TRBV4-1 combines with J gene TRBJ2-7; D might be TRBD2 (5 bases). The germline V gene encodes CDR1 MGHRA and CDR2 YSYEKL. The CDR3 consists of 15 residues. V was pared by 0 bases and J by 7 bases, with 16 bases between. DNA for the CDR3: TGCGCCAGCAGCCAAGAAACCCGGTATCGGGATGAGCAGTACTTC. This codes for CASSQETRYRDEQYF.

CDR3: CASSLGQGNIYEQYF. In DNA, the CDR3 is TGTGCCAGCAGCTTAGGGCAGGGGAATATCTACGAGCAGTACTTC. This chain uses TRBV7-9 with TRBJ2-7; TRBD1 is a possible D gene (6 bases). Trimming removed 1 base from V and 3 bases from J, with 13 bases in between. From germline, CDR1 is SEHNR and CDR2 FQNEAQ (reference sequence). The CDR3 consists of 15 residues. Filled out from reference TRBV7-9 and TRBJ2-7, the complete variable domain reads DTGVSQNPRHKITKRGQNVTFRCDPISEHNRLYWYRQTLGQGPEFLTYFQNEAQLEKSRLLSDRFSAERPKGSFSTLEIQRTEQGDSAMYLCASSLGQGNIYEQYFGPGTRLTVT.

The chain couples TRBV18 to TRBJ2-1, with 10 positions matching TRBD2. This CDR3 has 15 residues. Unmatched junction bases numbered 7, after V lost 3 bases and J lost 8 bases. CDR1 is KGHSH, CDR2 LQKENI, per germline. The CDR3 sequence is CASSPTSGVMHEQFF. As DNA, the CDR3 is TGTGCCAGCTCACCCACTAGCGGGGTTATGCATGAGCAGTTCTTC. Full variable domain (rest looked up from reference TRBV18 and TRBJ2-1): NAGVMQNPRHLVRRRGQEARLRCSPMKGHSHVYWYRQLPEEGLKFMVYLQKENIIDESGMPKERFSAEFPKEGPSILRIQQVVRGDSAAYFCASSPTSGVMHEQFFGPGTRLTVL.